The source of this T cell receptor beta chain is a study of OX40 agonist ivuxolimab in advanced cancers. Study details: Two cutaneous melanoma patients and one hepatocellular carcinoma patient, three in all, had partial responses. Study-level findings and limits: Part of the nonresponder group also had normalized T-cell clonal expansion that was low.

People who had autoimmune disease history or systemic immunosuppression were excluded. Comment on this clone: Its matching antigen is unknown.

The protocol was immunoSEQ multiplex PCR, while the TCRdb copy is restricted to in-frame clones and leaves out a portion. The sample holds over 150,000 clones, approximately 94% seen once. This CDR3 region has 14 residues. Germline V gene data show CDR1 as SGHNT and CDR2 as YENEEA. The V gene lost 5 bases and the J gene lost 1 base, with 11 bases spanning the gap. The V and J genes are TRBV11-3 and TRBJ1-1; maybe TRBD1 (5 bases). The clonotype was recovered from an adult with an advanced solid tumor such as melanoma, head and neck, liver or kidney cancer. This specimen was CD4+ or CD8+ T cells sorted from blood, taken in a trial of the OX40 agonist ivuxolimab. The CDR3 nucleotides are TGTGCCAGCAGCCGGGACGGGGAGAACACTGAAGCTTTCTTT. Its protein is CASSRDGENTEAFF.